The next 30 T cell receptor beta chains were all read from a single sample in a study of lymphopenia after photon versus proton radiotherapy. The data were produced by immunoSEQ multiplex PCR, yet TCRdb's version contains in-frame clones alone and is incomplete. Of tens of thousands of clones in the sample, just under 90% were seen once. The sample in question was peripheral blood, obtained from a patient treated with proton-based radiotherapy. These receptors all stem from a woman aged 55-69 years with cholangiocarcinoma. Some clones in this sample may be carry-over from other donors' samples.

The rearrangement uses TRBV27 and TRBJ2-7; 12 nucleotides agree with TRBD1. The CDR3 totals 16 residues. Germline CDR1 MNHEY, CDR2 SMNVEV (reference sequence). Trimming removed 2 bases from V and 3 bases from J; junction bases left unmatched: 5. CDR3 loop: CASSLKGTGGVYEQYF. In nucleotides, the CDR3 is TGTGCCAGCAGTTTAAAAGGGACAGGGGGCGTCTACGAGCAGTACTTC.

The CDR3 DNA reads TGTGCCAGCTCACCGAGGGACGACCAGCCCCAGCATTTT. It specifies CASSPRDDQPQHF. This sequence joins TRBV18 and TRBJ1-5; tentative D call: TRBD1 (5 bases). The CDR3 has 13 residues. Germline values: CDR1 KGHSH, CDR2 LQKENI. The V end was cut by 3 bases, the J end by 7 bases, with 10 bases between.

The chain has TRBV4-3 and TRBJ1-3; D uncertain. Germline V gene data show CDR1 as LGHNA and CDR2 as YSLEER. V shed 3 bases and J shed 15 bases, with 18 bases lying between them. CDR3 length: 13 residues. CDR3 nucleotide sequence: TGCGCCAGCAGCCAGACCGGACGGATCCTAAAATATTTT. It yields the protein CASSQTGRILKYF.

The J gene is TRBJ2-7, the V gene TRBV10-1, with 8 bases fitting TRBD2. From germline, CDR1 is WNHNN and CDR2 SYGVQD (reference sequence). J gave up 1 base and V 0 bases, and 2 bases lay outside the gene matches. The CDR3 sequence is 15 residues long. DNA of the CDR3: TGCGCCAGCAGTGAGTCGGCGGGGGGATCCTACGAGCAGTACTTC. Encoded protein: CASSESAGGSYEQYF.

This clone was seen a single time. The chain couples TRBV20-1 to TRBJ1-4, with 8 bases matching TRBD1. Germline loops: CDR1 DFQATT, CDR2 SNEGSKA (reference sequence). The CDR3 is 11 amino acids. This chain's CDR3 is CSGTGGAKLFF. CDR3 nucleotide sequence: TGCAGCGGGACAGGAGGTGCAAAACTGTTTTTT.

This clone was seen only once. The chain carries TRBV7-2 and TRBJ2-3, with D unclear. The ends were cut back, 3 bases at V and 4 bases at J, with 8 bases in the middle. CDR1 and CDR2 from the germline V gene are SGHTA and FQGNSA. The CDR3 extends over 13 amino acids. CDR3 protein: CASSLDRPDTQYF. CDR3 sequence (DNA): TGTGCCAGCAGCTTGGACCGGCCAGATACGCAGTATTTT.

The gene calls are TRBV18 and TRBJ1-1; D remains unclear. The V and J ends lost 4 bases and 4 bases respectively, with 16 bases between them. The germline V gene encodes CDR1 KGHSH and CDR2 LQKENI. The CDR3 has 15 amino acids. CDR3 sequence reads: CASSLRISVGTEAFF. As DNA, the CDR3 is TGTGCCAGCTCACTGCGGATCTCTGTTGGCACTGAAGCTTTCTTT.

The chain links TRBV4-3 to TRBJ2-7, with D perhaps matching TRBD1 (5 bases). The CDR3 runs to 15 residues. V was trimmed by 1 base and J by 2 bases, leaving 12 bases between them. Germline V gene lookup returns CDR1 LGHNA and CDR2 YSLEER. Here the CDR3 DNA reads TGCGCCAGCAGCCAAGGCTCAGGGCTAACCTACGAGCAGTACTTC. It is translated as CASSQGSGLTYEQYF.

The chain recombines TRBV5-4 with TRBJ2-4; 10 bases agree with TRBD2. Losses at the gene ends were 4 bases for V and 7 bases for J; bases not matched to a gene: 20. CDR1 and CDR2 from the germline V gene are SGHNT and YYREEE (reference sequence). The CDR3 covers 19 residues. Here the CDR3 DNA reads TGTGCCAGCAGCCCCGCCGTCCCTAGCGGGAGCGGGGGATCGAACATTCAGTACTTC. Protein sequence: CASSPAVPSGSGGSNIQYF.

The genes are TRBV2 and TRBJ2-2; 7 bases align to TRBD1. There are 15 residues in the CDR3. CDR1 and CDR2 from the germline V gene are SNHLY and FYNNEI. V shed 6 bases, J shed 4 bases, and the junction held 8 bases outside the gene matches. The CDR3 protein is CASSRNRGSTGELFF. The CDR3 DNA sequence: TGTGCCAGCAGCCGGAACAGGGGTAGCACCGGGGAGCTGTTTTTT.

V and J are TRBV29-1 and TRBJ2-7; 14 nucleotides align to TRBD2. Looked up from germline, CDR1 is SQVTM and CDR2 is ANQGSEA. CDR3 size: 14 residues. V lost 4 bases and J lost 4; bases outside the gene matches: 3. The CDR3 sequence: CSVGGTSGSYEQYF. In nucleotides, the CDR3 is TGCAGCGTTGGGGGGACTAGCGGGAGTTACGAGCAGTACTTC.

The chain employs TRBV14 and TRBJ2-1, with D uncertain. The CDR3 length is 14 residues. Germline V gene lookup returns CDR1 SGHDN and CDR2 FVKESK. The V gene lost 3 bases and the J gene lost 2 bases, with 8 bases spanning the gap. CDR3 nucleotide sequence: TGTGCCAGCAGCCAGCCGGCCACCTACAATGAGCAGTTCTTC. Its translation is CASSQPATYNEQFF. Drawing the rest from reference TRBV14 and TRBJ2-1, the complete variable domain is EAGVTQFPSHSVIEKGQTVTLRCDPISGHDNLYWYRRVMGKEIKFLLHFVKESKQDESGMPNNRFLAERTGGTYSTLKVQPAELEDSGVYFCASSQPATYNEQFFGPGTRLTVL.

The genes are TRBV14 and TRBJ2-5; 12 bases align to TRBD2. CDR1 and CDR2 (germline): SGHDN, FVKESK. V shed 0 bases and J 5 bases; nucleotides not matched to a gene: 1. The CDR3 covers 15 residues. CDR3 amino acids: CASSQDGTSGETQYF. CDR3 nucleotide sequence: TGTGCCAGCAGCCAAGACGGGACTAGCGGGGAGACCCAGTACTTC.

The CDR3 is CARGRDGLYGYTF. The DNA of the CDR3 is TGCGCCAGGGGCCGAGACGGACTCTATGGCTACACCTTC. The V gene is TRBV4-1, the J gene TRBJ1-2; D is unresolved. Germline-derived CDR1 and CDR2 are MGHRA and YSYEKL. This CDR3 has 13 residues. The V end lost 9 bases, the J end lost 4 bases, and 15 bases lay between the germline ends.

The rearrangement links TRBV9 to TRBJ2-1; perhaps TRBD2 as D (6 bases). Trimming cost V 0 bases and J 10 bases, with 17 bases left between them. The CDR3 loop spans 15 amino acids. Germline V CDR1 and CDR2: SGDLS, YYNGEE. The CDR3 here is CASSVDPGDPREQFF. For the CDR3, the DNA is TGTGCCAGCAGCGTAGATCCGGGAGATCCGCGGGAGCAGTTCTTC.

The chain links TRBV6-5 to TRBJ2-2; D gene uncertain. Germline V gene lookup returns CDR1 MNHEY and CDR2 SVGAGI. V was shortened by 3 bases and J by 5 bases, with 4 bases between the two germline ends. The CDR3 has 12 residues. The CDR3, as DNA: TGTGCCAGCAGTTATGCAACCGGGGAGCTGTTTTTT. Its translation is CASSYATGELFF.

The V gene is TRBV5-4, the J gene TRBJ2-5, with D possibly matching TRBD2 (5 bases). The CDR3 contains 13 residues. Germline CDR1 SGHNT, CDR2 YYREEE (reference sequence). Trimming left V 1 base short and J 5 bases short, with 9 bases between. DNA for the CDR3: TGTGCCAGCAGCTTGCGGGGAACTGAGACCCAGTACTTC. It translates to CASSLRGTETQYF.

The J gene is TRBJ2-7, the V gene TRBV28; 7 bases align to TRBD1. Losses at the gene ends were 4 bases for V and 4 bases for J; bases not matched to a gene: 7. This CDR3 has 14 residues. CDR1 is MDHEN, CDR2 SYDVKM, per germline. The CDR3 loop reads CASSSYRGSYEQYF. CDR3 in DNA: TGTGCCAGCAGTTCGTACAGGGGTAGTTACGAGCAGTACTTC.

This clone appeared a single time. V is TRBV7-6 and J is TRBJ1-4; D is perhaps TRBD1 (6 bases). Trimming took off 2 bases at V and 7 bases at J, with 14 bases between the two ends. CDR3 length equals 15 residues. From germline, CDR1 is SGHVS and CDR2 FNYEAQ. This chain's CDR3 is CASSLSRGAGEKLFF. The CDR3, as DNA: TGTGCCAGCAGCTTATCCAGGGGCGCTGGTGAAAAACTGTTTTTT.

This clone has more than one count but fewer than ten. V usage is TRBV7-9 and J usage is TRBJ2-5; TRBD1 agrees at 9 bases. Germline CDR1 and CDR2: SEHNR and FQNEAQ (reference sequence). The length of the CDR3 is 15 residues. V gave up 5 bases and J gave up 2 bases; unmatched junction bases: 6. The CDR3 nucleotides are TGTGCCAGCAGCCAGGGACAGGGCTCGCAAGAGACCCAGTACTTC. As protein: CASSQGQGSQETQYF.

The chain employs TRBV15 and TRBJ2-5, with D possibly being TRBD2 (5 bases). This CDR3 contains 16 residues. V lost 0 bases to trimming and J lost 5 bases, with 16 bases between them. Per the germline V gene, CDR1 is LNHNV and CDR2 is YYDKDF (reference sequence). Written as DNA, the CDR3 is TGTGCCACCAGCAGAGATCGAGGAGGAGGCGGGGAGACCCAGTACTTC. Encoded protein: CATSRDRGGGGETQYF.

This clone was found once. The rearrangement joins TRBV11-2 to TRBJ1-1; D remains ambiguous. This CDR3 has 14 amino acids. Trimming took off 6 bases at V and 2 bases at J, with 13 bases between the two ends. CDR1 and CDR2 from the germline V gene are SGHAT and FQNNGV. CDR3 DNA: TGTGCCAGCAGAGCGATTGTCCCTAACACTGAAGCTTTCTTT. Amino acids: CASRAIVPNTEAFF. Together with reference TRBV11-2 and TRBJ1-1, the CDR3 gives the full variable domain: EAGVAQSPRYKIIEKRQSVAFWCNPISGHATLYWYQQILGQGPKLLIQFQNNGVVDDSQLPKDRFSAERLKGVDSTLKIQPAKLEDSAVYLCASRAIVPNTEAFFGQGTRLTVV.

The J gene is TRBJ2-1, the V gene TRBV27; D ambiguous. CDR1 is MNHEY, CDR2 SMNVEV, per germline (reference sequence). CDR3 length: 13 amino acids. Trimming stripped 4 bases from V and 6 bases from J, with 10 bases between. The CDR3 reads CASSSNPLNEQFF. The DNA of the CDR3 is TGTGCCAGCAGTTCCAACCCCCTCAATGAGCAGTTCTTC.

This rearrangement joins TRBV2 to TRBJ1-1; no firm D call. The V and J ends lost 0 bases and 4 bases respectively, with 12 bases between them. This CDR3 region has 15 residues. Germline CDR1 and CDR2: SNHLY and FYNNEI. The CDR3 loop is CASSEALGEGTEAFF. The CDR3 region has the DNA TGTGCCAGCAGTGAAGCGCTCGGGGAGGGCACTGAAGCTTTCTTT.

The chain is built from TRBV7-2 and TRBJ2-7; D gene uncertain. CDR1 and CDR2 (germline): SGHTA, FQGNSA. The CDR3 runs to 13 residues. V was shortened by 3 bases and J by 0 bases, with 6 bases between the two germline ends. DNA of the CDR3: TGTGCCAGCAGCTTGGGCAACTCCTACGAGCAGTACTTC. Protein sequence: CASSLGNSYEQYF.

This clone was counted a single time. The genes are TRBV4-3 and TRBJ1-1; 7 bases agree with TRBD1. The germline gives CDR1 LGHNA, CDR2 YSLEER. Trimming took 3 bases from V and 4 from J; bases not matched to a gene: 2. The CDR3 totals 13 residues. The CDR3 sequence is CASSQTGITEAFF. CDR3 sequence (DNA): TGCGCCAGCAGCCAGACAGGGATCACTGAAGCTTTCTTT.

J is TRBJ2-1 and V is TRBV7-8, with 7 bases that match TRBD1. The V gene end was trimmed by 2 bases and the J gene end by 6 bases; junction bases not matched to a gene: 7. CDR1 SGHVS and CDR2 FQNEAQ come from the germline V gene. The CDR3 is 15 residues long. Written as DNA, the CDR3 is TGTGCCAGCAGCTTACTTGGGACAGCCTTCAATGAGCAGTTCTTC. Translation gives CASSLLGTAFNEQFF. The whole variable domain, filled in from reference TRBV7-8 and TRBJ2-1, reads GAGVSQSPRYKVAKRGQDVALRCDPISGHVSLFWYQQALGQGPEFLTYFQNEAQLDKSGLPSDRFFAERPEGSVSTLKIQRTQQEDSAVYLCASSLLGTAFNEQFFGPGTRLTVL.

The CDR3 spells CATSRVRVDTYEQYF. DNA of the CDR3: TGTGCCACCAGCAGAGTACGCGTGGATACCTACGAGCAGTACTTC. The chain uses TRBV15 and TRBJ2-7; D gene unclear. This CDR3 has 15 amino acids. Trimming stripped 1 base from V and 2 bases from J, with 12 bases between. Germline assignment: CDR1 LNHNV and CDR2 YYDKDF (reference sequence).

For the CDR3, the DNA is TGTGCCAGCAGTTACGCTGAGGGGGCGCATGAGCAGTTCTTC. Translated: CASSYAEGAHEQFF. This chain connects TRBV2 to TRBJ2-1, with 7 bases aligning to TRBD1. Germline CDR1 reads SNHLY; CDR2 reads FYNNEI. The J segment lost 8 bases and the V segment lost 5 bases, leaving 9 bases of the junction unmatched. The CDR3 has 14 amino acids. The whole variable domain, filled in from reference TRBV2 and TRBJ2-1, reads EPEVTQTPSHQVTQMGQEVILRCVPISNHLYFYWYRQILGQKVEFLVSFYNNEISEKSEIFDDQFSVERPDGSNFTLKIRSTKLEDSAMYFCASSYAEGAHEQFFGPGTRLTVL.

This chain links TRBV5-4 with TRBJ2-2; the D is unclear. Trimming shortened V by 4 bases and J by 3 bases, and 16 bases separated the two germline ends. The length of the CDR3 is 16 residues. CDR1 is SGHNT, CDR2 YYREEE, per germline (reference sequence). The CDR3 DNA reads TGTGCCAGCAGCCCCGGACCCTCCCAAGACACCGGGGAGCTGTTTTTT. Encoded protein: CASSPGPSQDTGELFF.